This TCR beta chain was sequenced in a study of OX40 agonist ivuxolimab in advanced cancers. Clones were sequenced by immunoSEQ multiplex PCR, and TCRdb holds only the in-frame ones, with some missing. The sample comprises fewer than 75,000 clones, approximately 90% of which are singletons, and approximately 2.5% rests with the top ten. V was shortened by 0 bases and J by 7 bases, with 13 bases between the two germline ends. The CDR3 sequence is 15 residues long. Germline loops: CDR1 SGHRS, CDR2 YFSETQ. This clonotype was obtained from an adult with an advanced solid tumor such as melanoma, head and neck, liver or kidney cancer. The source was CD4+ or CD8+ T cells sorted from blood, collected in a trial of the OX40 agonist ivuxolimab. The V and J genes are TRBV5-1 and TRBJ1-4, with unresolved D. CDR3 sequence reads: CASSLASGFREKLFF. CDR3 nucleotides: TGCGCCAGCAGCTTGGCCTCGGGTTTCCGTGAAAAACTGTTTTTT.